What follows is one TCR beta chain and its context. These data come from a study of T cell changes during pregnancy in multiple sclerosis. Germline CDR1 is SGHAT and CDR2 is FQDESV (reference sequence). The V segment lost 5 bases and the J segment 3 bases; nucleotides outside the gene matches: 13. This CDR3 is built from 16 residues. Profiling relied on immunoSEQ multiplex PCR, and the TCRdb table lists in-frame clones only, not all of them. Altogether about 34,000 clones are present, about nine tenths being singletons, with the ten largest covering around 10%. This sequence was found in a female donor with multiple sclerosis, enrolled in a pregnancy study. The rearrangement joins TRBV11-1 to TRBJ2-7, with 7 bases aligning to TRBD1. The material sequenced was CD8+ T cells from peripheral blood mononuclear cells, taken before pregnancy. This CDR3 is CASSPLALTGIYEQYF. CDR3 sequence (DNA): TGTGCCAGCAGCCCCCTGGCGTTGACAGGGATCTACGAGCAGTACTTC. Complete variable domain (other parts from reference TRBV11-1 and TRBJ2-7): EAEVAQSPRYKITEKSQAVAFWCDPISGHATLYWYRQILGQGPELLVQFQDESVVDDSQLPKDRFSAERLKGVDSTLKIQPAELGDSAMYLCASSPLALTGIYEQYFGPGTRLTVT.